This TCR beta chain was identified during a study of tumor-infiltrating lymphocytes in primary liver carcinoma. Study observations and caveats: Relative to blood, tumors carried a significantly larger fraction of the repertoire in their top 250 clones (p = 0.039).

Trimming cost V 0 bases and J 9 bases, with 15 bases left between them. Germline V gene sequence: CDR1 SGHAT, CDR2 FQNNGV. CDR3 length: 15 amino acids. A constant-region primer served to make TCR beta cDNA from about 490 ng total RNA. Researchers made the TCR beta libraries by running three nested multiplex PCR rounds with slightly modified ARM-PCR. Investigators reported that the first two PCR rounds, at about 11 cycles each, used TRBV1-TRBV30 forward primers with a C-beta reverse primer. TCRdb recomputed calls from the multiplex PCR reads with MiXCR, one row per CDR3 protein. The sample consists of 95,000 to 100,000 distinct CDR3 sequences, about 63% of them appearing once. Starting material for RNA and DNA co-extraction consisted of about 17-30 mg of unsorted bulk tissue. Turning to this clonotype: Its antigen is undetermined.

This TCR was recovered from a woman aged 60-70 years with primary liver carcinoma and hepatitis B virus infection. V and J are TRBV11-2 and TRBJ2-1; D gene uncertain. Sequenced: liver tumor tissue from sampling region 2. Indicated subset: tumor region T2, inferior pole. In nucleotides, the CDR3 is TGTGCCAGCAGCTTAGAGAATGAGAGTCTGAGTGAGCAGTTCTTC. This codes for CASSLENESLSEQFF.